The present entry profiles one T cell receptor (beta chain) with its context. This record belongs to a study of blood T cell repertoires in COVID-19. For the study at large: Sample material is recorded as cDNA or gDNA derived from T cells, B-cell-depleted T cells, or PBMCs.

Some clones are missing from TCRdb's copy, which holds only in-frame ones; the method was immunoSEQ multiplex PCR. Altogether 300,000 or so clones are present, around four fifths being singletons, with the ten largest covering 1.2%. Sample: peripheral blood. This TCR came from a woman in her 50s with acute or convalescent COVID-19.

The CDR3 here is CASSSLREGRVGELFF. DNA of the CDR3: TGTGCCAGCAGCTCCCTGCGGGAGGGCCGGGTCGGGGAGCTGTTTTTT. The rearrangement links TRBV11-2 to TRBJ2-2; 9 bases are shared with TRBD2. The germline V gene encodes CDR1 SGHAT and CDR2 FQNNGV. Trimming cost V 4 bases and J 7 bases; bases outside gene matches: 10. This CDR3 has 16 amino acids.